Below are 19 T cell receptor beta chains sequenced from a single sample in a study of cytomegalovirus exposure and HLA in healthy donors. PCR amplification relied on 60 Vbeta primers (plus 13 Jbeta primers). Libraries were prepared by immunoSEQ multiplex PCR; TCRdb keeps only in-frame clonotypes and omits some of them. The top ten clones hold around 1.5% of a sample with just over 150,000 clones, 60% to 85% of them seen once. The sequencing input was PBMCs. These receptors originate from a woman between 25 and 40 years old in good health and CMV-seronegative.

This chain connects TRBV6-5 to TRBJ1-5; TRBD1 aligns across 7 bases. The V segment lost 5 bases and the J segment 1 base; nucleotides outside the gene matches: 5. The germline V gene encodes CDR1 MNHEY and CDR2 SVGAGI. The CDR3 is made up of 15 amino acids. This CDR3 is CASSRTGPSNQPQHF. As DNA, the CDR3 is TGTGCCAGCAGTCGGACAGGTCCGAGCAATCAGCCCCAGCATTTT.

This sequence joins TRBV6-6 and TRBJ1-5; D gene ambiguous. Germline V gives CDR1 MNHNY, CDR2 SVGAGI (reference sequence). The V end was cut by 0 bases, the J end by 2 bases, with 11 bases between. This CDR3 is 16 amino acids long. As DNA, the CDR3 is TGTGCCAGCAGTTACTCTGTGGAGGTTGGCAATCAGCCCCAGCATTTT. Its protein is CASSYSVEVGNQPQHF.

In DNA form, the CDR3 reads TGTGCCAGCAGTGAAGGGGGACAGGGGGAAAAACTGTTTTTT. Protein: CASSEGGQGEKLFF. J is TRBJ1-4 and V is TRBV6-1, with 10 bases aligning to TRBD1. The germline V gene has CDR1 MNHNS and CDR2 SASEGT. This CDR3 contains 14 residues. V was pared by 1 base and J by 8 bases, with 1 base of the junction left unmatched.

The J gene is TRBJ2-3, the V gene TRBV7-2; 15 nucleotides align to TRBD2. Germline values: CDR1 SGHTA, CDR2 FQGNSA. The CDR3 contains 19 residues. J was trimmed by 3 bases and V by 4 bases; bases with no gene match: 11. The CDR3 region has the DNA TGTGCCAGCAGCTCATTATGGACTAGCGGGGGGGAGGTGACAGATACGCAGTATTTT. It yields the protein CASSSLWTSGGEVTDTQYF. Together with reference TRBV7-2 and TRBJ2-3, the CDR3 gives the full variable domain: GAGVSQSPSNKVTEKGKDVELRCDPISGHTALYWYRQSLGQGLEFLIYFQGNSAPDKSGLPSDRFSAERTGGSVSTLTIQRTQQEDSAVYLCASSSLWTSGGEVTDTQYFGPGTRLTVL.

The CDR3, as DNA: TGTGCCAGCAGCTTTGGGTTAGGGGGCACAGATACGCAGTATTTT. It specifies CASSFGLGGTDTQYF. The chain has TRBV7-9 and TRBJ2-3; TRBD1 is a possible D gene (5 bases). V lost 3 bases, J lost 1 base, and 11 bases lay in between. This CDR3 contains 15 residues. CDR1 and CDR2 from the germline V gene are SEHNR and FQNEAQ (reference sequence).

The V gene is TRBV7-9, the J gene TRBJ1-1; possibly TRBD1 for D (5 bases). The germline V gene has CDR1 SEHNR and CDR2 FQNEAQ (reference sequence). This CDR3 spans 16 amino acids. V dropped 1 base and J dropped 4 bases, with 16 bases sitting between them. CDR3 amino acids: CASSLEGGARGTEAFF. CDR3 sequence (DNA): TGTGCCAGCAGCTTAGAGGGCGGGGCTCGAGGCACTGAAGCTTTCTTT.

The sample holds a few counts of this clone. The CDR3 DNA reads TGTGCCAGCAGCCCCCATGGTAGCGGGGGGGCAAATGAGCAGTTCTTC. Translating it yields CASSPHGSGGANEQFF. This rearrangement joins TRBV7-9 to TRBJ2-1, with 11 bases matching TRBD2. Germline V gene lookup returns CDR1 SEHNR and CDR2 FQNEAQ (reference sequence). V trimming: 5 bases; J trimming: 7 bases; junction bases outside the gene matches: 10. The CDR3 runs 16 residues. Supplemented by reference TRBV7-9 and TRBJ2-1, the full variable domain reads DTGVSQNPRHKITKRGQNVTFRCDPISEHNRLYWYRQTLGQGPEFLTYFQNEAQLEKSRLLSDRFSAERPKGSFSTLEIQRTEQGDSAMYLCASSPHGSGGANEQFFGPGTRLTVL.

V is TRBV28 and J is TRBJ1-5, with D possibly being TRBD1 (6 bases). The CDR3 length is 13 residues. Germline V lookup: CDR1 MDHEN, CDR2 SYDVKM. V was cut by 8 bases and J by 5 bases, with 13 bases left in between. CDR3 sequence reads: CASFNRAYQPQHF. CDR3 nucleotides: TGTGCCAGCTTCAACAGGGCTTATCAGCCCCAGCATTTT.

The rearrangement uses TRBV7-2 and TRBJ2-7; 9 positions agree with TRBD1. This CDR3 has 16 residues. Unmatched junction bases numbered 14, after V lost 4 bases and J lost 7 bases. CDR1 is SGHTA, CDR2 FQGNSA, per germline. The CDR3 loop is CASSSLLDRGYIEQYF. CDR3 DNA sequence: TGTGCCAGCAGCTCACTCCTTGACAGGGGGTATATTGAGCAGTACTTC.

This chain joins TRBV12-5 and TRBJ1-2, with D perhaps matching TRBD1 (6 bases). Germline assignment: CDR1 LGHNT and CDR2 FRNRAP. Between the trimmed V and J ends, which lost 3 bases and 5 bases, there was a span of 10 bases. The CDR3 sequence is 13 residues long. Here the CDR3 reads CASGLTGRYGYTF. The CDR3 nucleotides are TGTGCTAGTGGTTTAACAGGGAGATATGGCTACACCTTC. Together with reference TRBV12-5 and TRBJ1-2, the CDR3 gives the full variable domain: DARVTQTPRHKVTEMGQEVTMRCQPILGHNTVFWYRQTMMQGLELLAYFRNRAPLDDSGMPKDRFSAEMPDATLATLKIQPSEPRDSAVYFCASGLTGRYGYTFGSGTRLTVV.

Notes on this clone: The germline gene is not matched at one end of the junction; a read error may be the cause. This sequence joins TRBV18 and TRBJ2-5; D gene unclear. Germline values: CDR1 KGHSH, CDR2 LQKENI. The CDR3 extends over 12 amino acids. CDR3 amino acids: CASSPMKEIQYF. CDR3 bases: TGTGCCAGCTCACCAATGAAAGAGATCCAGTACTTC.

This clone was seen a handful of times. The rearrangement joins TRBV11-2 to TRBJ1-2; D ambiguous. This CDR3 region has 14 residues. CDR1 SGHAT and CDR2 FQNNGV come from the germline V gene. V lost 1 base, J lost 7 bases, and 13 bases lay in between. The CDR3 DNA sequence: TGTGCCAGCAGCTTAGGTGGCCCGACGGGTGGCTACACCTTC. Its protein product is CASSLGGPTGGYTF.

The genes are TRBV12-5 and TRBJ2-6; no reliable D call. The CDR3 has 13 residues. V was trimmed by 9 bases and J by 0 bases, leaving 6 bases between them. Looked up from germline, CDR1 is LGHNT and CDR2 is FRNRAP. CDR3 DNA: TGTGCTAGCACAGCCTCTGGGGCCAACGTCCTGACTTTC. Its protein is CASTASGANVLTF.

V is TRBV10-3 and J is TRBJ1-5, with D maybe TRBD1 (5 bases). The CDR3 is 13 amino acids. Germline lookup yields CDR1 ENHRY and CDR2 SYGVKD. Trimming stripped 3 bases from V and 6 bases from J, with 9 bases between. The CDR3 spells CAISDREFQPQHF. Written as DNA, the CDR3 is TGTGCCATCAGTGACAGGGAATTTCAGCCCCAGCATTTT.

This clone was counted only a few times. Other nucleotide sequences from this sample produce the same CDR3. The chain joins TRBV2 to TRBJ2-7, with a tentative D call TRBD2 (5 bases). CDR3 length: 13 amino acids. The germline gives CDR1 SNHLY, CDR2 FYNNEI. V shed 1 base and J shed 4 bases, with 8 bases lying between them. The CDR3 DNA sequence: TGTGCCAGCAGTGAAGGCGGGCCTTACGAGCAGTACTTC. Residues: CASSEGGPYEQYF.

This chain connects TRBV5-1 to TRBJ2-2, with TRBD2 identical over 9 bases. Germline CDR1 and CDR2: SGHRS and YFSETQ. V gave up 3 bases and J gave up 1 base; unmatched junction bases: 4. This CDR3 spans 16 amino acids. CDR3: CASSSPAGGNTGELFF. Here the CDR3 DNA reads TGCGCCAGCAGCTCCCCAGCGGGGGGGAACACCGGGGAGCTGTTTTTT.

V usage is TRBV5-1 and J usage is TRBJ2-1; D is possibly TRBD1 (6 bases). Per the germline V gene, CDR1 is SGHRS and CDR2 is YFSETQ. V was pared by 4 bases and J by 7 bases, with 18 bases between. The CDR3 loop spans 15 amino acids. The CDR3 is CASSPQGGGLNEQFF. For the CDR3, the DNA is TGCGCCAGCAGCCCCCAGGGTGGGGGCCTTAATGAGCAGTTCTTC.

V usage is TRBV27 and J usage is TRBJ1-4; 7 bases map to TRBD1. The CDR3 is made up of 18 amino acids. The V gene end was trimmed by 6 bases and the J gene end by 2 bases; junction bases not matched to a gene: 15. Germline V CDR1 and CDR2: MNHEY, SMNVEV (reference sequence). The CDR3 loop reads CASSSGQRPGWTNEKLFF. DNA of the CDR3: TGTGCCAGCAGCTCGGGACAGAGACCCGGGTGGACTAATGAAAAACTGTTTTTT.

V gene TRBV7-8 combines with J gene TRBJ1-1, with D possibly TRBD1 on 6 matching bases. The CDR3 sequence is 15 residues long. Trimming pared 1 base from V and 5 bases from J, leaving 14 bases between. Germline CDR1 reads SGHVS; CDR2 reads FQNEAQ. CDR3 protein: CASSLVYREVTEAFF. In DNA, the CDR3 is TGTGCCAGCAGCTTAGTTTACAGGGAAGTGACTGAAGCTTTCTTT.